This T cell receptor (beta chain) was found in a study of blood T cells in healthy people across ages. Primed by a sample-barcoded 5' primer and a J-beta primer mix, a second PCR proceeded for 7 to 11 cycles. Each CDR3 protein gets one entry after TCRdb re-called the 5' RACE reads with MiXCR. The top ten hold 20% of the sample, which has fewer than 900,000 distinct CDR3 sequences, about 40% seen once. Sequencing was performed on blood. The TCR was taken from an older woman in good health.

The CDR3 reads CAVGGGKGPTDTQYF. Written as DNA, the CDR3 is TGCGCCGTCGGAGGGGGGAAGGGTCCCACAGATACGCAGTATTTT. The V and J genes are TRBV10-1 and TRBJ2-3; D could derive from TRBD1 or TRBD2 (6 bases each). Germline-derived CDR1 and CDR2 are WNHNN and SYGVQD (reference sequence). The CDR3 is 15 residues long. The germline V and J ends were trimmed by 11 bases and 2 bases, with 20 bases remaining between them.